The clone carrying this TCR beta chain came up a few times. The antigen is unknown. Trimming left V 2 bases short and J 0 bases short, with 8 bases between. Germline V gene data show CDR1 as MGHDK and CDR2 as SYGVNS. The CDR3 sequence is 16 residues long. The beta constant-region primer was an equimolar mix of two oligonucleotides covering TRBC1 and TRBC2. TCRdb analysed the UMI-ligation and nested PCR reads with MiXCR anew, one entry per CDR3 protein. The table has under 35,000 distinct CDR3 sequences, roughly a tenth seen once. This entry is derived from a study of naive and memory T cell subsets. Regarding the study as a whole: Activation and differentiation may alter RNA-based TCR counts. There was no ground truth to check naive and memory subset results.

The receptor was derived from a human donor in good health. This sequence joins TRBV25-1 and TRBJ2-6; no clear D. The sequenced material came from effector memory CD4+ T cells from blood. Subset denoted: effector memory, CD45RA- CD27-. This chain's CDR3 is CASSEGWGSGANVLTF. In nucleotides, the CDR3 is TGTGCCAGCAGTGAAGGGTGGGGCTCTGGGGCCAACGTCCTGACTTTC. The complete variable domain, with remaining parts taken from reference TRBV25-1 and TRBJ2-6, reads EADIYQTPRYLVIGTGKKITLECSQTMGHDKMYWYQQDPGMELHLIHYSYGVNSTEKGDLSSESTVSRIRTEHFPLTLESARPSHTSQYLCASSEGWGSGANVLTFGAGSRLTVL.